The 24 T cell receptor beta chains presented below share a single source sample, sequenced in a study of Ad26.COV2.S vaccination and SARS-CoV-2 variants. The data were produced by immunoSEQ multiplex PCR, yet TCRdb's version contains in-frame clones alone and is incomplete. Among about 410,000 clones listed, about nine tenths were seen once. Treatment here: around 19 received Ad26.COV2.S at low or high dose, single or two shots; 5 received placebo; per-sample allocation not given. Samples came from day 63 after the first vaccine or placebo injection. The sequencing here drew on peripheral blood, taken in a trial of Ad26.COV2.S vaccine versus placebo. The receptors come from a person aged 18 to 59 who received the Ad26.COV2.S COVID-19 vaccine or a placebo.

This rearrangement joins TRBV11-2 to TRBJ2-7, with 7 bases matching TRBD1. There are 13 residues in the CDR3. CDR1 and CDR2 (germline): SGHAT, FQNNGV. Trimming at V came to 3 bases and at J to 7 bases, leaving 6 bases not matched to a gene. Here the CDR3 reads CASSLGQRGEQYF. The CDR3 nucleotides are TGTGCCAGCAGCTTGGGACAGCGCGGGGAGCAGTACTTC.

This chain uses TRBV21-1 with TRBJ2-6; the listed D gene, TRBD2, was not tested against the DNA. TRBV21-1 is a pseudogene locus. The CDR3 loop spans 16 amino acids. Here the CDR3 reads CASSIGESSGANVLTF. As DNA, the CDR3 is TGTGCCAGCAGCATCGGGGAAAGCTCTGGGGCCAACGTCCTGACTTTC.

V and J are TRBV7-2 and TRBJ2-3; TRBD2 matches 8 bases. The CDR3 loop spans 17 amino acids. CDR1 SGHTA and CDR2 FQGNSA come from the germline V gene. J was trimmed by 6 bases and V by 1 base; bases with no gene match: 12. The CDR3 bases are TGTGCCAGCAGCTTAGTACTAGCGGCGCCCCGGCCCGATACGCAGTATTTT. Its protein is CASSLVLAAPRPDTQYF.

V gene TRBV4-3 combines with J gene TRBJ2-6; D is possibly TRBD1 (5 bases). The CDR3 runs 17 residues. Trimming pared 1 base from V and 4 bases from J, leaving 14 bases between. Germline-derived CDR1 and CDR2 are LGHNA and YSLEER. The DNA of the CDR3 is TGCGCCAGCAGCCAAGGAGGTCAGGGTTCAGGGGCCAACGTCCTGACTTTC. Its translation: CASSQGGQGSGANVLTF.

This chain links TRBV3-1 (or the pseudogene TRBV3-2) with TRBJ1-3, with TRBD1 as a possible D gene (6 bases). The V gene lost 2 bases and the J gene lost 0 bases, with 17 bases spanning the gap. Germline V gives CDR1 LGHDT, CDR2 YNNKEL (reference sequence). There are 18 residues in the CDR3. The CDR3 is CASSQSPPQGISGNTIYF. The DNA of the CDR3 is TGTGCCAGCAGCCAAAGCCCCCCACAGGGCATCTCTGGAAACACCATATATTTT.

V gene TRBV5-4 combines with J gene TRBJ2-3; unclear D gene. CDR3 size: 15 residues. Looked up from germline, CDR1 is SGHNT and CDR2 is YYREEE (reference sequence). The V end lost 0 bases, the J end lost 5 bases, and 13 bases lay between the germline ends. CDR3 loop: CASSLGLLGGDTQYF. CDR3 coding DNA: TGTGCCAGCAGCTTGGGGCTGTTGGGCGGAGATACGCAGTATTTT.

This chain's CDR3 is CSVALAGEQYF. The DNA of the CDR3 is TGCAGCGTCGCCCTAGCGGGAGAGCAGTACTTC. The chain has TRBV29-1 and TRBJ2-7; 9 positions match TRBD2. This CDR3 is built from 11 residues. Germline V gene data show CDR1 as SQVTM and CDR2 as ANQGSEA. V dropped 6 bases and J dropped 7; count of bases not matched to a gene: 4.

The rearrangement links TRBV5-5 to TRBJ2-2; D might be TRBD1 (6 bases). V dropped 6 bases and J dropped 6 bases, with 12 bases sitting between them. The CDR3 has 13 amino acids. The germline V gene has CDR1 SGHKS and CDR2 YYEKEE (reference sequence). This chain's CDR3 is CASTRQVAGELFF. The CDR3 DNA follows: TGTGCCAGCACCAGACAGGTAGCCGGGGAGCTGTTTTTT. Variable domain in full (rest from reference TRBV5-5 and TRBJ2-2): DAGVTQSPTHLIKTRGQQVTLRCSPISGHKSVSWYQQVLGQGPQFIFQYYEKEERGRGNFPDRFSARQFPNYSSELNVNALLLGDSALYLCASTRQVAGELFFGEGSRLTVL.

This chain uses TRBV2 with TRBJ1-1, with no clear D. CDR3 length equals 15 residues. V shed 2 bases and J shed 4 bases, with 14 bases lying between them. Germline V gene lookup returns CDR1 SNHLY and CDR2 FYNNEI. The DNA of the CDR3 is TGTGCCAGCAGTGAAATCCTTGGCAGAGGCACTGAAGCTTTCTTT. The encoded protein is CASSEILGRGTEAFF.

The chain has TRBV12-3 or TRBV12-4 and TRBJ2-5; D is possibly TRBD2 (5 bases). Between the trimmed V and J ends, which lost 7 bases and 3 bases, there was a span of 9 bases. The CDR3 sequence is 12 residues long. The CDR3 DNA is TGTGCCAGCACCCCCGGGGAAGAGACCCAGTACTTC. It is translated as CASTPGEETQYF.

V is TRBV30 and J is TRBJ2-1, with D tentatively TRBD1 or TRBD2 (5 bases each). V was shortened by 7 bases and J by 3 bases, with 13 bases between the two germline ends. The CDR3 is made up of 13 amino acids. The germline gives CDR1 GTSNPN, CDR2 SVGIG (reference sequence). The CDR3 here is CALTGRDYNEQFF. In nucleotides, the CDR3 is TGTGCCTTGACGGGACGAGACTACAATGAGCAGTTCTTC. The variable domain in full, completed from reference TRBV30 and TRBJ2-1, reads SQTIHQWPATLVQPVGSPLSLECTVEGTSNPNLYWYRQAAGRGLQLLFYSVGIGQISSEVPQNLSASRPQDRQFILSSKKLLLSDSGFYLCALTGRDYNEQFFGPGTRLTVL.

The rearrangement links TRBV28 to TRBJ1-6, with D possibly being TRBD1 (5 bases). Germline V gene lookup returns CDR1 MDHEN and CDR2 SYDVKM. This CDR3 contains 13 residues. V lost 1 base and J lost 15, with 13 bases in between. The CDR3 coding sequence is TGTGCCAGCAGTTTATCAGGGACGGCCATCCTCCACTTT. Translation gives CASSLSGTAILHF.

The chain employs TRBV27 and TRBJ2-7; D ambiguous. Germline CDR1 is MNHEY and CDR2 is SMNVEV (reference sequence). The V gene lost 2 bases and the J gene lost 2 bases, with 13 bases spanning the gap. This CDR3 comprises 15 residues. The CDR3 loop is CASSLRPIGPYEQYF. The CDR3 coding sequence is TGTGCCAGCAGTTTAAGGCCGATCGGGCCCTACGAGCAGTACTTC.

The chain uses TRBV27 and TRBJ2-7; TRBD2 matches at 14 bases. CDR1 MNHEY and CDR2 SMNVEV come from the germline V gene (reference sequence). After removal of 5 bases from V and 0 bases from J, the junction contained 6 bases not matched to a gene. The CDR3 has 17 amino acids. The CDR3 here is CASSLRLAGGISYEQYF. The CDR3 nucleotides are TGTGCCAGCAGTCTGAGACTAGCGGGAGGGATCTCCTACGAGCAGTACTTC.

This chain connects TRBV3-1 (or the pseudogene TRBV3-2) to TRBJ2-5; 8 bases align to TRBD1. The CDR3 has 15 amino acids. V lost 2 bases to trimming and J lost 5 bases; unmatched junction nucleotides: 7. Looked up from germline, CDR1 is LGHDT and CDR2 is YNNKEL (reference sequence). The CDR3: CASSQPTGAAETQYF. CDR3 sequence (DNA): TGTGCCAGCAGCCAACCGACAGGGGCGGCGGAGACCCAGTACTTC.

This clone was recorded once. The chain joins TRBV6-4 to TRBJ1-6; possibly TRBD1 for D (6 bases). CDR1 is MRHNA, CDR2 SNTAGT, per germline. The CDR3 runs 15 residues. V was cut by 5 bases and J by 0 bases, with 8 bases left in between. The CDR3 region has the DNA TGTGCCAGCAGTTTGGACAGCTCCTATAATTCACCCCTCCACTTT. Protein: CASSLDSSYNSPLHF.

The chain employs TRBV6-1 and TRBJ2-4; a possible D gene is TRBD1 (5 bases). V lost 2 bases to trimming and J lost 5 bases, with 13 bases between them. The length of the CDR3 is 15 residues. Germline CDR1 is MNHNS and CDR2 is SASEGT. The CDR3 DNA reads as TGTGCCAGCAGTGAACGACAGACCGAGGAAAACATTCAGTACTTC. Amino acid sequence: CASSERQTEENIQYF.

The gene calls are TRBV7-9 and TRBJ2-1, with D perhaps matching TRBD1 (5 bases). Looked up from germline, CDR1 is SEHNR and CDR2 is FQNEAQ (reference sequence). V was shortened by 7 bases and J by 8 bases, with 15 bases between the two germline ends. This CDR3 comprises 13 residues. The CDR3 DNA reads TGTGCCAGCAACCTCAGGGATTTCGATGAGCAGTTCTTC. This codes for CASNLRDFDEQFF. Full variable domain (remainder filled in from reference TRBV7-9 and TRBJ2-1): DTGVSQNPRHKITKRGQNVTFRCDPISEHNRLYWYRQTLGQGPEFLTYFQNEAQLEKSRLLSDRFSAERPKGSFSTLEIQRTEQGDSAMYLCASNLRDFDEQFFGPGTRLTVL.

The chain employs TRBV3-1 (or the pseudogene TRBV3-2) and TRBJ1-4, with TRBD1 matching over 7 bases. J lost 5 bases, V lost 4 bases, and 7 bases had no gene match. CDR3 length equals 15 residues. Germline V CDR1 and CDR2: LGHDT, YNNKEL (reference sequence). The CDR3 sequence is CASSPTGVPNEKLFF. The CDR3 DNA reads TGTGCCAGCAGCCCAACAGGGGTCCCCAATGAAAAACTGTTTTTT.

Turning to this clone: The same CDR3 also results from other DNA sequences found in this sample. The V and J genes are TRBV9 and TRBJ2-2, with D possibly called TRBD1 or TRBD2 (6 bases each). The V end lost 2 bases, the J end lost 4 bases, and 9 bases lay between the germline ends. In germline, CDR1 is SGDLS, CDR2 YYNGEE. This CDR3 contains 14 residues. This CDR3 is CASSVRGATGELFF. The CDR3 DNA reads as TGTGCCAGCAGCGTGAGGGGGGCCACCGGGGAGCTGTTTTTT.

V usage is TRBV4-3 and J usage is TRBJ2-7; 7 nucleotides align to TRBD1. The CDR3 length is 15 residues. CDR1 is LGHNA and CDR2 is YSLEER in the germline V gene. The ends lost 4 bases at V and 3 bases at J; junction bases unmatched: 9. CDR3: CASSLSTGSYYEQYF. In nucleotides, the CDR3 is TGCGCCAGCAGCCTGTCGACAGGGTCCTACTACGAGCAGTACTTC.

This clone came up once. The J gene is TRBJ1-5, the V gene TRBV2; D perhaps matches TRBD1 (6 bases). Trimming pared 7 bases from V and 6 bases from J, leaving 22 bases between. The CDR3 is 16 residues long. CDR1 is SNHLY, CDR2 FYNNEI, per germline. CDR3 in DNA: TGTGCCAGCAAACCTGGAACAGGGTTTCCCGGTCAGCCCCAGCATTTT. It encodes CASKPGTGFPGQPQHF. Together with reference TRBV2 and TRBJ1-5, the CDR3 gives the full variable domain: EPEVTQTPSHQVTQMGQEVILRCVPISNHLYFYWYRQILGQKVEFLVSFYNNEISEKSEIFDDQFSVERPDGSNFTLKIRSTKLEDSAMYFCASKPGTGFPGQPQHFGDGTRLSIL.

This clone has just one count. The chain combines TRBV10-1 with TRBJ2-7, with 14 bases aligning to TRBD2. Germline V gene lookup returns CDR1 WNHNN and CDR2 SYGVQD (reference sequence). Losses at the gene ends were 6 bases for V and 3 bases for J; bases not matched to a gene: 16. The CDR3 length is 19 residues. CDR3 in DNA: TGCGCCAGCAGAGTTATGGGGACTAGCGGGAGTCGGATTTTCTACGAGCAGTACTTC. The encoded protein is CASRVMGTSGSRIFYEQYF.

The rearrangement uses TRBV7-3 and TRBJ2-3, with a possible D match to TRBD2 (5 bases). CDR1 is SGHTA, CDR2 FQGTGA, per germline. The CDR3 spans 16 residues. V lost 5 bases, J lost 0 bases, and 15 bases lay in between. In DNA form, the CDR3 reads TGTGCCAGCAGCGCGCGTCGGCGGGCTAGCACAGATACGCAGTATTTT. Translated, it gives CASSARRRASTDTQYF.